Given below is one TCR beta chain in context. Antigen: not known. These data originate in a study of T cell responses to AZD1222 COVID-19 vaccine. The data were produced by immunoSEQ multiplex PCR, yet TCRdb's version contains in-frame clones alone and is incomplete. Of around 160,000 clones in the sample, about 89% were seen once. General study results and limits: Spike-specific TCR breadth and depth rose after two AZD1222 doses. Repertoire sampling happened only post peak T cell response. The sample set comprised mostly white British donors with more females, and clonal diversity was possibly underestimated.

CDR3 length: 12 amino acids. The germline gives CDR1 SGHVS, CDR2 FQNEAQ. Trimming shortened V by 6 bases and J by 1 base, and 6 bases separated the two germline ends. This clonotype was obtained from an adult in good health. The input for sequencing was peripheral blood, taken on day 0 of MenACWY control vaccination. The chain recombines TRBV7-8 with TRBJ1-1; no firm D call. As DNA, the CDR3 is TGTGCCAGCAGAAACGGGAACACTGAAGCTTTCTTT. It yields the protein CASRNGNTEAFF.